The 21 T cell receptor beta chains in this list originate from one sample, sequenced in a study of graft-versus-host responses after intestinal transplantation. These receptors' antigens are unknown. Produced via immunoSEQ multiplex PCR; TCRdb's table is partial and in-frame only. The data show about 120,000 clones, about 92% seen once. Sequencing was performed on unstimulated CD4+ T cells sorted from spleen or lymph node cells, taken before transplant. The receptor source for this set is a human donor who was the organ donor for an intestinal transplant.

This clone was seen just once. The V and J genes are TRBV30 and TRBJ1-2; D not resolved. Trimming left V 0 bases short and J 4 bases short, with 12 bases between. The CDR3 is 14 amino acids. Germline lookup yields CDR1 GTSNPN and CDR2 SVGIG (reference sequence). CDR3 sequence: CAWSVRRSGYGYTF. The DNA for the CDR3 is TGTGCCTGGAGTGTACGACGGTCTGGCTATGGCTACACCTTC.

The rearrangement links TRBV5-4 to TRBJ2-2; a possible D gene is TRBD2 (6 bases). This CDR3 is 16 amino acids long. Deletions cut 3 bases from V and 5 bases from J, with 17 bases between. The germline gives CDR1 SGHNT, CDR2 YYREEE (reference sequence). The CDR3 reads CASSSPGEARTGELFF. The CDR3 nucleotides read TGTGCCAGCAGCTCCCCGGGGGAAGCGCGGACCGGGGAGCTGTTTTTT.

This clone appeared once. The CDR3 here is CASKTSGRDNEQFF. Here the CDR3 DNA reads TGCGCCAGCAAGACTAGCGGGAGGGACAATGAGCAGTTCTTC. V and J are TRBV10-2 and TRBJ2-1; TRBD2 matches at 14 bases. This CDR3 has 14 residues. Germline V gives CDR1 WSHSY, CDR2 SAAADI. V shed 7 bases and J 5 bases; nucleotides not matched to a gene: 1.

Comment on this clone: The sample contains more than one DNA sequence encoding this CDR3. The chain recombines TRBV5-1 with TRBJ2-1; the match to TRBD2 covers 9 bases. V dropped 0 bases and J dropped 4; count of bases not matched to a gene: 5. CDR3 length: 16 residues. CDR1 is SGHRS and CDR2 is YFSETQ in the germline V gene. CDR3 region: CASSLEAGGSYNEQFF. CDR3 nucleotide sequence: TGCGCCAGCAGCTTGGAGGCGGGAGGGTCATACAATGAGCAGTTCTTC.

The V and J genes are TRBV9 and TRBJ1-1, with D tentatively TRBD1 (5 bases). The V end was cut by 3 bases, the J end by 4 bases, with 13 bases between. Per germline, CDR1 SGDLS and CDR2 YYNGEE. The CDR3 totals 14 residues. The DNA of the CDR3 is TGTGCCAGCAGCGCCACCGGGGCGGCCACTGAAGCTTTCTTT. Its translation: CASSATGAATEAFF.

This chain links TRBV30 with TRBJ1-2, with 12 bases lining up with TRBD1. Germline CDR1 reads GTSNPN; CDR2 reads SVGIG (reference sequence). The CDR3 extends over 14 amino acids. V shed 4 bases, J shed 6 bases, and the junction held 6 bases outside the gene matches. CDR3 region: CAWNVGQGAHGYTF. CDR3 nucleotides: TGTGCCTGGAATGTGGGACAGGGGGCCCATGGCTACACCTTC.

The J gene is TRBJ2-3, the V gene TRBV5-4; 7 bases line up with TRBD1. The CDR3 covers 15 residues. The germline CDR1 and CDR2 sequences are SGHNT and YYREEE (reference sequence). The ends lost 2 bases at V and 0 bases at J; junction bases unmatched: 3. CDR3 loop: CASSLQGYSTDTQYF. The CDR3 DNA reads as TGTGCCAGCAGCTTACAGGGGTATAGCACAGATACGCAGTATTTT.

As concerns this clone: Other DNA sequences in this sample translate to the same CDR3. The rearrangement links TRBV28 to TRBJ2-1; perhaps TRBD2 as D (5 bases). The germline V gene encodes CDR1 MDHEN and CDR2 SYDVKM. This CDR3 has 15 amino acids. V lost 1 base, J lost 0 bases, and 7 bases lay in between. Written as DNA, the CDR3 is TGTGCCAGCAGTTTATTAGGGAGCTCCTACAATGAGCAGTTCTTC. This translates into CASSLLGSSYNEQFF.

The V gene is TRBV30, the J gene TRBJ2-7; 10 nucleotides match TRBD2. CDR1 is GTSNPN and CDR2 is SVGIG in the germline V gene (reference sequence). The CDR3 spans 15 residues. V lost 1 base, J lost 5 bases, and 8 bases stayed unmatched. The CDR3 loop reads CAWSGQREGLHEQYF. DNA of the CDR3: TGTGCCTGGAGTGGCCAGCGGGAGGGCCTCCACGAGCAGTACTTC.

V and J are TRBV11-3 and TRBJ2-3, with D possibly TRBD2 on 5 matching bases. Trimming removed 2 bases from V and 1 base from J, with 13 bases in between. The CDR3 runs to 16 residues. Germline-derived CDR1 and CDR2 are SGHNT and YENEEA. CDR3 bases: TGTGCCAGCAGCTTATCCTCAGGTAGCGGCACAGATACGCAGTATTTT. This sequence encodes CASSLSSGSGTDTQYF.

The chain is built from TRBV5-1 and TRBJ2-1; 10 bases are shared with TRBD2. CDR3 length equals 17 residues. J was trimmed by 4 bases and V by 0 bases; bases with no gene match: 7. Germline V CDR1 and CDR2: SGHRS, YFSETQ. The CDR3 bases are TGCGCCAGCAGCTTGGCCTTAACTAGCGGGAAGTACAATGAGCAGTTCTTC. It is translated as CASSLALTSGKYNEQFF.

The CDR3 nucleotides are TGTGCCACGAACGTGGCTAGTTACACAGATACGCAGTATTTT. Its protein product is CATNVASYTDTQYF. The genes are TRBV6-6 and TRBJ2-3; D remains unclear. CDR1 and CDR2 from the germline V gene are MNHNY and SVGAGI (reference sequence). The CDR3 spans 14 residues. With 10 bases removed from V and 2 bases from J, the gap between germline ends came to 16 bases.

The CDR3 protein is CSVERLAGKGLGNEQFF. The CDR3 DNA reads TGCAGCGTGGAAAGACTAGCGGGAAAGGGGTTGGGCAATGAGCAGTTCTTC. The chain combines TRBV29-1 with TRBJ2-1; 11 nucleotides align to TRBD2. The CDR3 has 17 amino acids. J gave up 6 bases and V 6 bases, and 16 bases lay outside the gene matches. Germline lookup yields CDR1 SQVTM and CDR2 ANQGSEA.

The V gene is TRBV9, the J gene TRBJ1-3; tentatively, D is TRBD1 (6 bases). Germline V gives CDR1 SGDLS, CDR2 YYNGEE. The CDR3 runs 18 residues. Trimming took off 4 bases at V and 0 bases at J, with 20 bases between the two ends. The CDR3 region has the DNA TGTGCCAGCAGCCCCCGAGGGGGAAGCCTACTCTCTGGAAACACCATATATTTT. It translates to CASSPRGGSLLSGNTIYF.

This clone was observed a few times. This chain uses TRBV5-6 with TRBJ2-7; the D is unclear. The CDR3 extends over 14 amino acids. Trimming pared 4 bases from V and 4 bases from J, leaving 15 bases between. Germline lookup yields CDR1 SGHDT and CDR2 YYEEEE. DNA for the CDR3: TGTGCCAGCAGCCTTGCTGGGTCTAGATACGAGCAGTACTTC. This gives the protein CASSLAGSRYEQYF. Combining the CDR3 with reference TRBV5-6 and TRBJ2-7 gives the whole variable domain DAGVTQSPTHLIKTRGQQVTLRCSPKSGHDTVSWYQQALGQGPQFIFQYYEEEERQRGNFPDRFSGHQFPNYSSELNVNALLLGDSALYLCASSLAGSRYEQYFGPGTRLTVT.

The rearrangement links TRBV9 to TRBJ2-3, with TRBD2 as a possible D gene (5 bases). V lost 0 bases, J lost 0 bases, and 11 bases lay in between. In germline, CDR1 is SGDLS, CDR2 YYNGEE. The CDR3 is made up of 16 amino acids. CDR3 sequence reads: CASSVGAERSTDTQYF. As DNA, the CDR3 is TGTGCCAGCAGCGTAGGAGCGGAGCGGAGCACAGATACGCAGTATTTT.

This rearrangement joins TRBV11-3 to TRBJ2-2, with a tentative D call TRBD2 (5 bases). This CDR3 contains 15 residues. The germline gives CDR1 SGHNT, CDR2 YENEEA. V shed 5 bases and J shed 0 bases, with 10 bases lying between them. CDR3 amino acids: CASSPRTSNTGELFF. CDR3 coding DNA: TGTGCCAGCAGCCCCCGGACTTCGAACACCGGGGAGCTGTTTTTT.

This clone was seen only once. The J gene is TRBJ2-2, the V gene TRBV18; 8 nucleotides match TRBD1. Germline V lookup: CDR1 KGHSH, CDR2 LQKENI. J gave up 1 base and V 2 bases, and 15 bases lay outside the gene matches. The CDR3 loop spans 20 amino acids. The CDR3 DNA reads TGTGCCAGCTCACCAAACAGGGGGAGTTTGGTCGTTTGGAACACCGGGGAGCTGTTTTTT. Translated: CASSPNRGSLVVWNTGELFF.

The V and J genes are TRBV5-4 and TRBJ2-5; TRBD2 matches 8 bases. This CDR3 is built from 15 residues. V trimming: 1 base; J trimming: 7 bases; junction bases outside the gene matches: 9. Germline CDR1 is SGHNT and CDR2 is YYREEE (reference sequence). CDR3 loop: CASSLTSGMVRTQYF. The CDR3 DNA sequence: TGTGCCAGCAGCTTGACTAGCGGTATGGTTAGGACCCAGTACTTC.

The rearrangement links TRBV2 to TRBJ2-7; 7 bases line up with TRBD2. Germline assignment: CDR1 SNHLY and CDR2 FYNNEI. V shed 7 bases, J shed 5 bases, and the junction held 5 bases outside the gene matches. This CDR3 spans 12 amino acids. The CDR3 protein is CASTGEGDEQYF. In DNA form, the CDR3 reads TGTGCCAGCACCGGGGAGGGAGACGAGCAGTACTTC. Based on the CDR3 plus reference TRBV2 and TRBJ2-7, the full variable domain is EPEVTQTPSHQVTQMGQEVILRCVPISNHLYFYWYRQILGQKVEFLVSFYNNEISEKSEIFDDQFSVERPDGSNFTLKIRSTKLEDSAMYFCASTGEGDEQYFGPGTRLTVT.

The V and J genes are TRBV6-1 and TRBJ1-2, with TRBD1 identical over 10 bases. V was clipped by 4 bases and J by 2 bases; unmatched bases: 4. CDR3 size: 15 residues. Germline V gives CDR1 MNHNS, CDR2 SASEGT. The CDR3 loop reads CASSGGQGGNYGYTF. The CDR3 nucleotides are TGTGCCAGCAGTGGCGGACAGGGGGGGAACTATGGCTACACCTTC.